This is a list of T cell receptor beta chains from one sample in a study of blood T cells in healthy people across ages. A single record per CDR3 protein comes from TCRdb applying MiXCR to the 5' RACE reads. The sample lists roughly 1.7 million distinct CDR3 sequences, around 35% occurring once. Material: blood. The origin of the receptors is a woman between 25 and 40 years old in good health. Both conserved end residues are part of each CDR3. Each record gives: J gene, clone size, V gene, D gene, CDR3 DNA, CDR3 protein. The D gene is left open where the match is weak. Only some rows state a clone size, as once, few, many or a class for expanded clones.

TRBJ1-2	.	TRBV29-1	.	TGCAGCGCTGCACAGGGACACTATGGCTACACCTTC	CSAAQGHYGYTF
TRBJ2-7	few	TRBV27	.	TGTGCCAGCAGTTCGTTAGCGAGAATCTACGAGCAGTACTTC	CASSSLARIYEQYF
TRBJ2-1	few	TRBV12-3/TRBV12-4	TRBD1	TGTGCCAGCAGTTCGCGGACAGGGGGTGGACCAAATGAGCAGTTCTTC	CASSSRTGGGPNEQFF
TRBJ2-7	.	TRBV27	.	TGTGCCAGCAGTTTTTCCGTCGGCTACGAGCAGTACTTC	CASSFSVGYEQYF
TRBJ2-2	few	TRBV4-1	.	TGCGCCAGCAGCCAAGATAGTATGGGGAGTCCGGAGCTGTTTTTT	CASSQDSMGSPELFF
TRBJ1-4	.	TRBV5-1	TRBD1	TGCGCCAGCAGCTTTGGGACAGGACAAGCAACTAATGAAAAACTGTTTTTT	CASSFGTGQATNEKLFF
TRBJ2-7	few	TRBV20-1	.	TGCAGTGCTAGGGACTACCCCCCCGAGCAGTACTTC	CSARDYPPEQYF
TRBJ2-7	many	TRBV13	TRBD2	TGTGCCAGCAGCCTCGGACTAGCGGGAGAGGCGTCCTACGAGCAGTACTTC	CASSLGLAGEASYEQYF
TRBJ2-3	.	TRBV20-1	TRBD2	TGCAGTGCCGAGGCTAGCGGGGGAGGCACAGATACGCAGTATTTT	CSAEASGGGTDTQYF
TRBJ2-7	.	TRBV2	.	TGTGCCAGCAGTGTACAGGCGACTGTCAACGAGCAGTACTTC	CASSVQATVNEQYF
TRBJ2-2	.	TRBV27	.	TGTGCCAGCAGTTTATCGTATCAGGGGACCGGGGAGCTGTTTTTT	CASSLSYQGTGELFF
TRBJ2-4	.	TRBV29-1	TRBD1	TGCAGCGTTGGCCGCGACAGGGGGCTAGCCAAAAACATTCTGTACTTC	CSVGRDRGLAKNILYF
TRBJ2-7	.	TRBV6-2/TRBV6-3	.	TGTGCCAGCAGTTACGGGTGGGGGGTGACGGACGAGCAGTACTTC	CASSYGWGVTDEQYF
TRBJ2-3	few	TRBV7-9	TRBD1	TGTGCCGGCAGCCCAGGGACAGCGGAATTGGGGGATACGCAGTATTTT	CAGSPGTAELGDTQYF
TRBJ2-5	few	TRBV29-1	TRBD2	TGCAGCGTCCTTAGCGGGGGGAGAGAGACCCAGTACTTC	CSVLSGGRETQYF
TRBJ2-5	few	TRBV6-1	.	TGTGCCAGCAGTGAAGCTTTGCGGGAGAAGAGGGGGGAGACCCAGTACTTC	CASSEALREKRGETQYF
TRBJ2-3	many	TRBV20-1	TRBD2	TGCAGTGCTAAATCCGGGACTAGCAGTACAGATACGCAGTATTTT	CSAKSGTSSTDTQYF
TRBJ2-1	few	TRBV27	.	TGTGCCAGCATCTCAATAGTGAATGAGCAGTTCTTC	CASISIVNEQFF
TRBJ2-3	.	TRBV20-1	.	TGCAGTGCTAGCGGTAAACGCACAGATACGCAGTATTTT	CSASGKRTDTQYF
TRBJ1-1	few	TRBV3-1	TRBD1	TGTGCCAGCAGCCCTGTCCCGGGACAGGGGCTAGGGACTAAAGCTTTCTTT	CASSPVPGQGLGTKAFF
TRBJ1-5	.	TRBV6-2/TRBV6-3	.	TGTGCCAGCAGTTATTTACAGCTAAGGAATCAGCCCCAGCATTTT	CASSYLQLRNQPQHF
TRBJ2-1	.	TRBV11-2	TRBD2	TGTGCCAGCAGCCAAGGCGGGACTAGCAGGAATGAGCAGTTCTTC	CASSQGGTSRNEQFF
TRBJ2-3	few	TRBV5-1	TRBD2	TGCGCCAGCAGCTTCGCTAGCGGGGGATCGGATACGCAGTATTTT	CASSFASGGSDTQYF
TRBJ1-2	.	TRBV12-3/TRBV12-4	.	TGTGCCAGCAGTTTCGGGCTGGTTAGCTATGGCTACACCTTC	CASSFGLVSYGYTF
TRBJ2-1	few	TRBV6-2/TRBV6-3	TRBD2	TGTGCCAGCAGTTACGCTAGCGGGAGTAATTTGGATGAGCAGTTCTTC	CASSYASGSNLDEQFF
TRBJ2-5	many	TRBV15	.	TGTGCCACCAGTTTTCAGTACCAAGAGACCCAGTACTTC	CATSFQYQETQYF
TRBJ2-7	many	TRBV28	TRBD2	TGTGCCAGCAGTTCGGGACTAGCGGGAGCCTACGAGCAGTACTTC	CASSSGLAGAYEQYF
TRBJ2-7	.	TRBV4-2	TRBD2	TGTGCCAGCAGCCAAGAGCTGCTAGCGGGAAGGTCCTACGAGCAGTACTTC	CASSQELLAGRSYEQYF
TRBJ1-2	.	TRBV5-1	TRBD1	TGCGCCAGCAGCGTAAGAGCCGGGACAGGGAGTGTACGGGGCTACACCTTC	CASSVRAGTGSVRGYTF
TRBJ1-2	many	TRBV10-3	.	TGTGCCATCAGTGAGTCGGGCTTCTATGGCTACACCTTC	CAISESGFYGYTF
TRBJ2-3	.	TRBV20-1	.	TGCAGTGCTAGAGCCCACATGGACGGCACAGATACGCAGTATTTT	CSARAHMDGTDTQYF
TRBJ2-5	few	TRBV7-2	.	TGTGCCACCGGCCTCACCGGGAGAGAGGGTATGAAGACCCAGTACTTC	CATGLTGREGMKTQYF
TRBJ2-7	.	TRBV6-6	TRBD2	TGTGCCAGCAGTTACTCAGGGCGGGGGGTCGCCTACGAGCAGTACTTC	CASSYSGRGVAYEQYF
TRBJ1-1	once	TRBV14	.	TGTGCCAGCAGCCTCTTCGGGGCCACGAACACTGAAGCTTTCTTT	CASSLFGATNTEAFF
TRBJ2-1	.	TRBV10-3	TRBD1	TGTGCCGCCGGACAGGTGAACGATGAGCAGTTCTTC	CAAGQVNDEQFF
TRBJ2-3	few	TRBV27	.	TGTGCCAGCAGTTGGGGGGCCACAGATACGCAGTATTTT	CASSWGATDTQYF
TRBJ1-4	few	TRBV12-3/TRBV12-4	.	TGTGCCAGCACTATAACCGGGGGACATGAAAAACTGTTTTTT	CASTITGGHEKLFF
TRBJ2-7	.	TRBV19	TRBD1	TGTGCCAGTAGTATTAGAGGGGGCTGGAATGAGCAGTACTTC	CASSIRGGWNEQYF
TRBJ2-5	once	TRBV2	TRBD2	TGTGCCAGCAGTACCGGGACTAGCGGGAGTTTTACAGAGACCCAGTACTTC	CASSTGTSGSFTETQYF
TRBJ2-5	.	TRBV5-1	.	TGCGCCAGCAGCTTCGGGGACGGCGAAGAGACCCAGTACTTC	CASSFGDGEETQYF
TRBJ2-1	few	TRBV12-3/TRBV12-4	TRBD2	TGTGCCAGCAGGCCGGGACTAGCGGGAGGAGGGAATGAGCAGTTCTTC	CASRPGLAGGGNEQFF
TRBJ1-1	.	TRBV4-1	TRBD1	TGCGCCAGCAGCCAGACAGGGGGCCGGGGGGCTGAAGCTTTCTTT	CASSQTGGRGAEAFF
TRBJ1-4	.	TRBV29-1	TRBD1	TGCAGCGTTGAAGATCGGTACAGGGGGAGTGAAAAACTGTTTTTT	CSVEDRYRGSEKLFF
TRBJ2-1	few	TRBV4-1	.	TGCGCCAGCAGCCAGGTTACTAGCCTTCCTTACAATGAGCAGTTCTTC	CASSQVTSLPYNEQFF
TRBJ1-2	few	TRBV12-3/TRBV12-4	.	TGTGCCAGCAGTGGGGCACCGGGGGCTTTTGGCTACACCTTC	CASSGAPGAFGYTF
TRBJ2-7	few	TRBV28	TRBD1	TGTGCCAGCAGCTCCTCCGGGACAGGGGTCGAGCAGTACTTC	CASSSSGTGVEQYF
TRBJ2-7	.	TRBV7-9	TRBD2	TGTGCCAGCAGCTCTGAGCGGGAGTTACGCGAGCAGTACTTC	CASSSERELREQYF
TRBJ2-3	.	TRBV27	TRBD2	TGTGCCAGCAGTTTCCACGCGCTAGCGGGAGGGCCGGGTACGCAGTATTTT	CASSFHALAGGPGTQYF
TRBJ1-2	few	TRBV6-2/TRBV6-3	.	TGTGCCAGCAGTTTCCTGGACAGTAACTATGGCTACACCTTC	CASSFLDSNYGYTF
TRBJ2-1	.	TRBV11-2	.	TGTGCCAGCAGCTTAGGGGCAGCGGAGGAGCAGTTCTTC	CASSLGAAEEQFF
TRBJ2-1	.	TRBV7-9	.	TGTGCCAGCAGACCCGGTGTGGGAGCGGGCCTCAATGAGCAGTTCTTC	CASRPGVGAGLNEQFF
TRBJ2-1	.	TRBV11-3	TRBD2	TGTGCCAGCAGCTCCCCCCGGACTAGCGGCAATGAGCAGTTCTTC	CASSSPRTSGNEQFF
TRBJ2-7	few	TRBV6-5	TRBD1	TGTGCCAGCAGATACACCATTAACAGCAGGGGGCACGAGCAGTACTTC	CASRYTINSRGHEQYF
TRBJ2-1	many	TRBV5-1	.	TGCGCCAGCACTCTAGTTAATGAGCAGTTCTTC	CASTLVNEQFF
TRBJ2-5	few	TRBV5-1	TRBD1	TGCGCCAGCAGCTCACAGGGGCTATGGAGGGAGACCCAGTACTTC	CASSSQGLWRETQYF
TRBJ2-4	few	TRBV20-1	.	TGCAGTGCTAAGCGACAGCTAGCCAAAAACATTCAGTACTTC	CSAKRQLAKNIQYF
TRBJ2-6	.	TRBV6-1	.	TGTGCCAGCAGCCGTGACAACTCTGGGGCCAACGCCCTGACTTTC	CASSRDNSGANALTF